Listed below are T cell receptor beta chains from one sample, sequenced in a study of cytomegalovirus exposure and HLA in healthy donors. The repertoire was sequenced with immunoSEQ multiplex PCR; TCRdb's copy has only in-frame clones and lacks some. The sample carries some 91,000 clones, roughly nine tenths recorded once. The sample consisted of PBMCs. All receptors derive from a man aged 30 to 45 in good health and CMV-seropositive. CDR3s include the opening cysteine and the closing phenylalanine or tryptophan. D genes are given only for firm matches. The size of a clone is reported for some rows only, either as once, few or many, or as a class for expanded clones.

>TRBV7-3|TRBJ2-3|.|TRBD1|15
CASSLRTGVSDTQYF
TGTGCCAGCAGCTTACGGACAGGGGTGTCAGATACGCAGTATTTT
>TRBV6-1|TRBJ1-5|.|.|14
CASSERQGVEPQHF
TGTGCCAGCAGTGAACGGCAGGGCGTTGAGCCCCAGCATTTT
>TRBV19|TRBJ2-1|once|TRBD2|16
CASSIVLAGVNNEQFF
TGTGCCAGTAGTATAGTGTTAGCGGGAGTGAACAATGAGCAGTTCTTC
>TRBV5-1|TRBJ2-2|.|.|15
CASQGGAGNTGELFF
TGCGCCAGCCAGGGTGGAGCTGGGAACACCGGGGAGCTGTTTTTT
>TRBV5-5|TRBJ2-5|.|TRBD2|18
CASSFGGRRLAGGETQYF
TGTGCCAGCAGCTTTGGGGGGCGCCGGTTAGCGGGAGGAGAGACCCAGTACTTC
>TRBV30|TRBJ2-5|.|TRBD1|15
CAWSVQGVWGETQYF
TGTGCCTGGAGTGTTCAGGGGGTATGGGGAGAGACCCAGTACTTC
>TRBV25-1|TRBJ2-5|once|.|14
CASSEPEYQETQYF
TGTGCCAGCAGTGAACCCGAGTACCAAGAGACCCAGTACTTC
>TRBV19|TRBJ2-4|.|.|14
CASSTREAKNIQYF
TGTGCCAGTAGTACCCGGGAAGCCAAAAACATTCAGTACTTC
>TRBV7-9|TRBJ2-3|.|.|14
CASATRASTDTQYF
TGTGCCAGCGCTACGAGGGCGAGCACAGATACGCAGTATTTT
>TRBV28|TRBJ2-6|.|.|15
CASSFPGSGANVLTF
TGTGCCAGCAGTTTCCCAGGTTCCGGGGCCAACGTCCTGACTTTC
>TRBV5-1|TRBJ1-1|once|.|16
CASSGLTGVMNTEAFF
TGCGCCAGCAGCGGGTTGACAGGCGTCATGAACACTGAAGCTTTCTTT
>TRBV7-2|TRBJ2-5|.|.|13
CASSLALPGAQYF
TGTGCCAGCAGCTTAGCACTCCCGGGGGCCCAGTACTTC
>TRBV19|TRBJ1-1|.|.|13
CASSIVRTAEAFF
TGTGCCAGTAGTATAGTCCGAACGGCTGAAGCTTTCTTT
>TRBV5-1|TRBJ2-7|.|TRBD1|14
CASSRTGGLYEQYF
TGCGCCAGCAGCCGAACAGGGGGGCTCTACGAGCAGTACTTC
>TRBV7-7|TRBJ2-1|once|TRBD2|17
CASSPEGTSGSIYEQFF
TGTGCTAGCAGCCCCGAAGGGACTAGCGGGAGTATCTATGAGCAGTTCTTC
>TRBV18|TRBJ2-2|.|.|16
CASSPPVQGGTGELFF
TGTGCCAGCTCACCACCGGTCCAGGGCGGCACCGGGGAGCTGTTTTTT
>TRBV5-5|TRBJ1-1|.|TRBD1|16
CASSPARTGQNTEAFF
TGTGCCAGCAGCCCCGCCCGGACAGGGCAGAACACTGAAGCTTTCTTT
>TRBV7-6|TRBJ1-1|few|.|13
CASSLRGSTEAFF
TGTGCCAGCAGCTTAAGGGGAAGCACTGAAGCTTTCTTT
>TRBV11-2|TRBJ1-5|once|.|15
CASSLGTRTGQPQHF
TGTGCCAGCAGCTTAGGGACACGTACCGGGCAGCCCCAGCATTTT
>TRBV10-3|TRBJ1-1|.|.|16
CAISVVGAGGATEAFF
TGTGCCATCAGTGTCGTGGGGGCAGGTGGGGCCACTGAAGCTTTCTTT
>TRBV7-9|TRBJ1-2|.|TRBD1|12
CSSSLGQGGYTF
TGTTCCAGCAGCTTAGGACAGGGTGGCTACACCTTC
>TRBV19|TRBJ1-4|.|.|16
CASSITGQFTNEKLFF
TGTGCCAGTAGTATAACAGGGCAATTCACTAATGAAAAACTGTTTTTT
>TRBV28|TRBJ2-3|once|TRBD2|17
CASRLPTSGLSTDTQYF
TGTGCCAGCAGGCTCCCTACTAGCGGGTTAAGCACAGATACGCAGTATTTT
>TRBV6-5|TRBJ2-7|.|.|15
CASIPRASEAYEQYF
TGTGCCAGCATTCCCCGGGCTAGCGAAGCCTACGAGCAGTACTTC
>TRBV1|TRBJ2-7|.|.|20
CTSSQEGQGRTSGQIYEQCF
TGCACCAGCAGCCAAGAAGGCCAGGGAAGGACTAGCGGACAAATCTACGAGCAGTGCTTC
>TRBV7-9|TRBJ1-2|.|.|15
CASSFLLGVLDGYTF
TGTGCCAGCAGCTTCCTCCTCGGGGTGCTTGATGGCTACACCTTC
>TRBV28|TRBJ2-7|.|.|16
CASSPAGAGDIHEQYF
TGTGCCAGCAGTCCCGCGGGGGCGGGAGACATACACGAGCAGTACTTC
>TRBV7-9|TRBJ2-2|.|.|16
CASSFLRGSGTGELFF
TGTGCCAGCAGCTTTTTACGAGGGAGTGGGACCGGGGAGCTGTTTTTT
>TRBV4-1|TRBJ2-7|.|TRBD2|16
CAGSKGGTSVPYEQYF
TGCGCCGGCAGTAAGGGAGGGACTAGCGTGCCCTACGAGCAGTACTTC
>TRBV18|TRBJ2-7|.|TRBD2|15
CASSPGTSGNYEQYF
TGTGCCAGCTCACCAGGTACTAGCGGCAACTACGAGCAGTACTTC
>TRBV10-3|TRBJ2-5|.|TRBD1|14
CAISDIDREETQYF
TGTGCCATCAGTGATATCGACAGGGAAGAGACCCAGTACTTC
>TRBV5-1|TRBJ2-3|once|.|15
CASSLSGGNTDTQYF
TGCGCCAGCAGCTTGTCGGGGGGCAACACAGATACGCAGTATTTT
>TRBV5-1|TRBJ2-3|.|TRBD2|18
CASSATSGRALSTDTQYF
TGCGCCAGCAGCGCCACTAGCGGGAGGGCCTTGAGCACAGATACGCAGTATTTT
>TRBV12-5|TRBJ1-1|.|.|14
CASGLSAPNTEAFF
TGTGCTAGTGGTTTGAGCGCCCCGAACACTGAAGCTTTCTTT
>TRBV11-2|TRBJ2-1|.|TRBD2|16
CASSRRLAASYNEQFF
TGTGCCAGCAGCCGCAGACTAGCGGCTTCCTACAATGAGCAGTTCTTC
>TRBV11-1|TRBJ2-3|few|.|13
CASSPDRGDTQYF
TGTGCCAGCAGCCCCGACCGGGGGGATACGCAGTATTTT
>TRBV18|TRBJ2-2|.|.|15
CASSPTGIITGELFF
TGTGCCAGCTCACCCACCGGGATCATTACCGGGGAGCTGTTTTTT
>TRBV9|TRBJ2-2|.|TRBD1|15
CASTTGEPNTGELFF
TGTGCCAGTACGACAGGGGAACCGAACACCGGGGAGCTGTTTTTT
>TRBV27|TRBJ2-7|.|TRBD1|14
CASSSPGTGGKQYF
TGTGCCAGCAGTTCCCCCGGGACAGGGGGAAAGCAGTACTTC
>TRBV2|TRBJ2-5|.|.|13
CASSVDSEETQYF
TGTGCCAGCAGTGTGGACAGTGAGGAGACCCAGTACTTC
>TRBV2|TRBJ2-2|.|TRBD2|15
CASSARTSVAGELFF
TGTGCCAGCAGTGCCCGGACTAGCGTTGCCGGGGAGCTGTTTTTT
>TRBV18|TRBJ2-3|.|TRBD2|15
CASSPLAEYTDTQYF
TGTGCCAGCTCACCCCTAGCGGAGTACACAGATACGCAGTATTTT
>TRBV6-6|TRBJ1-5|few|.|15
CASSRDSYSNQPQHF
TGTGCCAGCAGCCGCGACAGTTATAGCAATCAGCCCCAGCATTTT
>TRBV9|TRBJ2-3|.|.|12
CASSVDGDTQYF
TGTGCCAGCAGCGTAGACGGGGATACGCAGTATTTT
>TRBV28|TRBJ2-1|.|TRBD2|19
CASSFLLAGVRAFRNEQFF
TGTGCCAGCAGTTTCTTACTAGCGGGAGTACGGGCGTTCAGAAATGAGCAGTTCTTC
>TRBV7-9|TRBJ2-2|once|.|14
CASSLSRSSGELFF
TGTGCCAGCAGCTTATCGCGGTCGAGCGGGGAGCTGTTTTTT
>TRBV27|TRBJ2-2|few|TRBD2|12
CATTSGSRELFF
TGTGCCACCACTAGCGGGAGCCGGGAGCTGTTTTTT
>TRBV5-1|TRBJ2-3|once|.|16
CASSLEGPLTTDTQYF
TGCGCCAGCAGCTTAGAGGGTCCCCTAACGACAGATACGCAGTATTTT
>TRBV10-3|TRBJ2-5|.|TRBD1|15
CAISARTGGQETQYF
TGTGCCATCAGTGCCAGGACAGGGGGGCAAGAGACCCAGTACTTC
>TRBV6-5|TRBJ1-2|.|.|15
CASSYSGPSGNGYTF
TGTGCCAGCAGTTACTCTGGACCCAGCGGCAATGGCTACACCTTC
>TRBV28|TRBJ2-7|.|TRBD1|17
CASSLNPGTDSSYEQYF
TGTGCCAGCAGTTTAAACCCCGGGACAGATAGCTCCTACGAGCAGTACTTC
>TRBV6-5|TRBJ1-6|.|TRBD1|16
CASSYGQGAPNSPLHF
TGTGCCAGCAGTTACGGCCAGGGGGCGCCTAATTCACCCCTCCACTTT